This T cell receptor beta chain was retrieved from a study of CD8+CD57+ T cells in acquired aplastic anemia. Whole-study context: Sorted CD4+ and CD8+ cells gave a mean 3.2 ug DNA, range roughly 0.19 to 27.4 ug. Overall study findings and caveats: Between patients and controls, CD8+ Simpson's diversity did not vary significantly.

This clonotype occurred many times. What it binds is unknown. In patients chosen for sequencing, flow cytometry had shown CD8+CD57+ cell expansion. Researchers used genomic DNA as the template to profile TCR beta VDJ and CDR3. TCRdb re-analysed the reads in MiXCR, keeping a single row per CDR3 protein. The table includes around 500,000 distinct CDR3 sequences, more than 25% detected once. Trimming took 4 bases from V and 2 from J, leaving 8 bases between them. This CDR3 is 13 amino acids long. The germline V gene encodes CDR1 SEHNR and CDR2 FQNEAQ (reference sequence). This clonotype was obtained from a human donor with aplastic anemia. The chain couples TRBV7-9 to TRBJ1-2; no reliable D call. The sequenced sample consisted of sorted CD4+, CD8+, or CD8+CD57+ T cells (not recorded which) from PBMCs. This chain's CDR3 is CASSSDTNYGYTF. The CDR3 DNA reads TGTGCCAGCAGCTCCGACACGAACTATGGCTACACCTTC.